This T cell receptor (beta chain) was sequenced in a study of T cells in Graves' hyperthyroidism and ophthalmopathy. Study-wide findings and caveats: Prediction of ophthalmopathy progression came a median approximately 7 months pre-onset.

Graves' hyperthyroidism without ophthalmopathy progression within 18 months was termed stable. Each patient was aged 18 to 65 and had newly diagnosed hyperthyroidism of under 2 months' duration. Germline V gene data show CDR1 as SGHAT and CDR2 as FQDESV (reference sequence). This CDR3 contains 17 residues. As concerns this clonotype: No antigen is known for it. A read error may produce the germline difference seen at one junction end.

Amplification targeted TCR beta CDR3 regions from RNA transcripts. HTBI primers were employed in a first-round RT-PCR of the TCR CDR3. TCRdb reprocessed the multiplex PCR reads via MiXCR and lists one record per CDR3 protein. The sample consists of 500,000 to 550,000 distinct CDR3 sequences, around 20% of them appearing once. The chain carries TRBV11-1 and TRBJ2-6; TRBD1 is a possible D gene (5 bases). Sequences were obtained from blood. This TCR derives from a man younger than 35 with Graves' hyperthyroidism. CDR3: CASSSLGAGTGANVLSF. As DNA, the CDR3 is TGTGCCAGCAGCTCCCTAGGGGCCGGCACTGGGGCCAACGTCCTGAGTTTC. The full variable domain, rest sourced from reference TRBV11-1 and TRBJ2-6, is EAEVAQSPRYKITEKSQAVAFWCDPISGHATLYWYRQILGQGPELLVQFQDESVVDDSQLPKDRFSAERLKGVDSTLKIQPAELGDSAMYLCASSSLGAGTGANVLSFGAGSRLTVL.